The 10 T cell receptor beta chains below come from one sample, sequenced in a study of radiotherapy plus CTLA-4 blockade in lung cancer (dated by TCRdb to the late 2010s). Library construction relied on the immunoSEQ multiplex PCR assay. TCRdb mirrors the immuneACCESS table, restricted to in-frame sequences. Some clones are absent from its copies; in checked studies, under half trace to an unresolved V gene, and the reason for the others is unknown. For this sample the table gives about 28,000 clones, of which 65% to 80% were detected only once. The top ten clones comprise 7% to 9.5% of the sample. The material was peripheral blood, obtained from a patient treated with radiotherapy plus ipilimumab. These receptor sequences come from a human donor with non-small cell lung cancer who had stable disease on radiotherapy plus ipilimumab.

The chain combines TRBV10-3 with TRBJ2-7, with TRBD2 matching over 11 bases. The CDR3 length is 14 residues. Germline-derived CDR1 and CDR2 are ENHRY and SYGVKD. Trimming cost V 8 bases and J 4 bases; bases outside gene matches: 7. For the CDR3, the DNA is TGTGCCATCGGGCAGCCTAGCGGGAGGTACGAGCAGTACTTC. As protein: CAIGQPSGRYEQYF.

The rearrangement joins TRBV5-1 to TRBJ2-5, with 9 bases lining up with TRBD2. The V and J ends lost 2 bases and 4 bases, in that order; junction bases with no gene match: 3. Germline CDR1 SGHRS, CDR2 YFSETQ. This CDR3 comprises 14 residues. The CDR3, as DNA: TGCGCCAGCAGCTTTCGCGGGGGGGGAGAGACCCAGTACTTC. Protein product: CASSFRGGGETQYF.

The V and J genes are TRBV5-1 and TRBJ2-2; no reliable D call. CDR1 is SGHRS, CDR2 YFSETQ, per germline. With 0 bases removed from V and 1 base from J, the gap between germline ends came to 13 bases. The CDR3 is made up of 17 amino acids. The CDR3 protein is CASSLASAGRNTGELFF. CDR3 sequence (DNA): TGCGCCAGCAGCTTGGCCTCGGCAGGTCGGAACACCGGGGAGCTGTTTTTT.

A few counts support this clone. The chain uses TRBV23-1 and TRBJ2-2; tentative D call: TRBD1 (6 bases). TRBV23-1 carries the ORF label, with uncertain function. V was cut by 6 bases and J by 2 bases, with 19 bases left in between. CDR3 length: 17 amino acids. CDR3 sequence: CASSARIRTVNTGELFF. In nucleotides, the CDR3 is TGCGCCAGCAGCGCCAGGATAAGGACAGTAAACACCGGGGAGCTGTTTTTT.

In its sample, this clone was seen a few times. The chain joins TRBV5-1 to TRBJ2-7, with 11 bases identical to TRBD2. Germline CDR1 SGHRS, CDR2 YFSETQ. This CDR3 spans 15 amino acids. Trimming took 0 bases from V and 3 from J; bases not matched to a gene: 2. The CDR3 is CASSLGLAGIYEQYF. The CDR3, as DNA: TGCGCCAGCAGCTTGGGACTAGCGGGGATCTACGAGCAGTACTTC.

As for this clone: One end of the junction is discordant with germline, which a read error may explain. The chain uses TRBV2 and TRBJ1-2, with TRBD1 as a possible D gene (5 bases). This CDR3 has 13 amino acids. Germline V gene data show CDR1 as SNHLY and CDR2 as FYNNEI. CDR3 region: CASSEALRGGADF. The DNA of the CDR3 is TGTGCCAGCAGTGAAGCGCTGAGAGGAGGGGCGGACTTC.

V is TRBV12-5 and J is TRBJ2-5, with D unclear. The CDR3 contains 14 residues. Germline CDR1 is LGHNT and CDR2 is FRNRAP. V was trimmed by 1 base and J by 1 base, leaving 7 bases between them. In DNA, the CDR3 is TGTGCTAGTGGTTTGGGGTTATTCCAAGAGACCCAGTACTTC. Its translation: CASGLGLFQETQYF. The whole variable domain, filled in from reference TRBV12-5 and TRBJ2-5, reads DARVTQTPRHKVTEMGQEVTMRCQPILGHNTVFWYRQTMMQGLELLAYFRNRAPLDDSGMPKDRFSAEMPDATLATLKIQPSEPRDSAVYFCASGLGLFQETQYFGPGTRLLVL.

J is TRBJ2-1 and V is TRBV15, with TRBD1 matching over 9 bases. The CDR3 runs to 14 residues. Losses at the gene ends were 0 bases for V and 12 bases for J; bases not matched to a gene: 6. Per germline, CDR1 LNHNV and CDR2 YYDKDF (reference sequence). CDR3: CATSRDRDRVAQFF. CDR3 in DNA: TGTGCCACCAGCAGAGATCGGGACAGGGTGGCGCAGTTCTTC. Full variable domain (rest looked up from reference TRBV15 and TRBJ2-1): DAMVIQNPRYQVTQFGKPVTLSCSQTLNHNVMYWYQQKSSQAPKLLFHYYDKDFNNEADTPDNFQSRRPNTSFCFLDIRSPGLGDTAMYLCATSRDRDRVAQFFGPGTRLTVL.

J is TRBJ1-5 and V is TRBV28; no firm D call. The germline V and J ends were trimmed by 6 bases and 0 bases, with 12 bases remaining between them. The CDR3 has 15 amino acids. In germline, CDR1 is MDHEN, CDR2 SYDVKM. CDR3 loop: CASRGAGISNQPQHF. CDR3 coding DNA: TGTGCCAGCAGGGGCGCCGGGATTAGCAATCAGCCCCAGCATTTT.

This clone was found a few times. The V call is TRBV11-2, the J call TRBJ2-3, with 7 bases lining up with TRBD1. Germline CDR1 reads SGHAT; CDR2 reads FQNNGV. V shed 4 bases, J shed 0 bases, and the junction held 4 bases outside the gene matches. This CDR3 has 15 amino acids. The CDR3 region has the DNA TGTGCCAGCAGCTCATACAGGGGCAGCACAGATACGCAGTATTTT. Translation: CASSSYRGSTDTQYF.